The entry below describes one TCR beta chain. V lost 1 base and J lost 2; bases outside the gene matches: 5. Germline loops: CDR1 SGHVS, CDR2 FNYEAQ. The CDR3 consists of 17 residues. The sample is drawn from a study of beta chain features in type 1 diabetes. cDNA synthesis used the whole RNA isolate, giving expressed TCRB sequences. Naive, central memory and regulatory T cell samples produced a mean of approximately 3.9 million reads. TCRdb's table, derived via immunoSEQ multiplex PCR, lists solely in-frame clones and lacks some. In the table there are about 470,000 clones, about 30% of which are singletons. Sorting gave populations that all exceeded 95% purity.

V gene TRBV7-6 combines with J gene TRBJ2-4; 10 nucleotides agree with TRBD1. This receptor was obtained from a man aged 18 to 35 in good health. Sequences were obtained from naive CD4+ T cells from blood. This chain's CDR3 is CASSLGRDRGTKNIQYF. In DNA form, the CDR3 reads TGTGCCAGCAGCTTAGGCCGGGACAGGGGAACCAAAAACATTCAGTACTTC.